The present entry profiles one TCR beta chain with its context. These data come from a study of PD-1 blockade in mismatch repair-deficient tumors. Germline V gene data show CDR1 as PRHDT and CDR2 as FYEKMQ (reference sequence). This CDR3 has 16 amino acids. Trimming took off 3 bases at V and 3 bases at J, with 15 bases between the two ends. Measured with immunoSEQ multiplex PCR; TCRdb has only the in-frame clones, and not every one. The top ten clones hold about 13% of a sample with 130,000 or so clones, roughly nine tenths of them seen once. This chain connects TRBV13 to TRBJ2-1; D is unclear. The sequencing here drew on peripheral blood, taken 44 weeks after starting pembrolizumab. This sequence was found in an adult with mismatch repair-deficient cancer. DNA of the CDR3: TGTGCCAGCAGCTTGTTTGGGTCTCGATACTACAATGAGCAGTTCTTC. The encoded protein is CASSLFGSRYYNEQFF.